This TCR beta chain was identified during a study of PD-L1 blockade in urothelial cancer. Generated by immunoSEQ multiplex PCR, the TCRdb table keeps only in-frame clones and is missing some. The sample lists 30,000 to 40,000 clones; roughly 82% were seen once. V lost 4 bases to trimming and J lost 7 bases, with 16 bases between them. In germline, CDR1 is KGHSH, CDR2 LQKENI. The CDR3 contains 14 residues. The chain combines TRBV18 with TRBJ1-2; a weak D match, TRBD1 (6 bases). The input for sequencing was PBMCs, taken around atezolizumab (anti-PD-L1) treatment. This clonotype was obtained from a man between 65 and 85 years old with urothelial cancer. CDR3 sequence: CASSRTARTLGYTF. In DNA form, the CDR3 reads TGTGCCAGCTCACGGACAGCTCGAACCCTTGGCTACACCTTC.